Presented here are 18 T cell receptor beta chains from one specimen sequenced in a study of T-cell reconstitution after alpha-beta-depleted transplantation in children. Unique molecular identifiers were incorporated during preparation of the TCRbeta library. MiXCR, run by TCRdb on the PCR reads, gives a single entry per CDR3 protein. There are roughly 420,000 distinct CDR3 sequences in the sample; roughly 15% occur only once, and less than 30% lies in the top ten. Material: PBMCs, mostly from graft donor cells, obtained 360 days after TCRalphabeta/CD19-depleted stem cell transplant. The receptors here all came from a boy under two years old who had a stem cell transplant for Wiskott-Aldrich syndrome, so the T cells may come from the graft donor.

The chain recombines TRBV13 with TRBJ2-1; the D is unclear. Germline V gene sequence: CDR1 PRHDT, CDR2 FYEKMQ (reference sequence). The length of the CDR3 is 13 residues. Deletions cut 5 bases from V and 4 bases from J, with 9 bases between. CDR3: CASSRRPYNEQFF. The CDR3 DNA reads TGTGCCAGCAGCAGGAGACCGTACAATGAGCAGTTCTTC.

This clonotype came up many times. This chain joins TRBV5-4 and TRBJ2-1; 8 nucleotides match TRBD2. This CDR3 has 15 residues. V lost 1 base, J lost 4 bases, and 4 bases stayed unmatched. Germline V gives CDR1 SGHNT, CDR2 YYREEE (reference sequence). As DNA, the CDR3 is TGTGCCAGCAGCTTGCGGACTAGCAGATACAATGAGCAGTTCTTC. Residues: CASSLRTSRYNEQFF.

The chain carries TRBV5-1 and TRBJ2-1; the D gene is possibly TRBD2 (6 bases). The CDR3 is 14 amino acids. The germline V and J ends were trimmed by 0 bases and 8 bases, with 12 bases remaining between them. Germline V lookup: CDR1 SGHRS, CDR2 YFSETQ. DNA of the CDR3: TGCGCCAGCAGCTTGGTGGGGGGTGAGGATGAGCAGTTCTTC. It specifies CASSLVGGEDEQFF.

This clonotype appeared many times. The V and J genes are TRBV7-2 and TRBJ2-1, with D possibly TRBD2 on 5 matching bases. CDR1 is SGHTA, CDR2 FQGNSA, per germline. This CDR3 region has 16 residues. Trimming took off 1 base at V and 0 bases at J, with 10 bases between the two ends. As DNA, the CDR3 is TGTGCCAGCAGCTTAGGCCCGGGGAGCTCCTACAATGAGCAGTTCTTC. Translated, it gives CASSLGPGSSYNEQFF.

V gene TRBV7-9 combines with J gene TRBJ2-1; D is ambiguous. This CDR3 region has 14 residues. Per germline, CDR1 SEHNR and CDR2 FQNEAQ (reference sequence). V lost 1 base, J lost 9 bases, and 13 bases lay in between. CDR3 nucleotide sequence: TGTGCCAGCAGCTTAGGTCCAGAGGTCGTTGAGCAGTTCTTC. It encodes CASSLGPEVVEQFF.

The rearrangement links TRBV2 to TRBJ2-7; D gene ambiguous. V was trimmed by 1 base and J by 0 bases, leaving 13 bases between them. Germline loops: CDR1 SNHLY, CDR2 FYNNEI. This CDR3 has 16 residues. CDR3 region: CASSEGSLQASYEQYF. The CDR3 DNA reads TGTGCCAGCAGTGAAGGCAGTCTCCAGGCCTCCTACGAGCAGTACTTC. The variable domain in full, completed from reference TRBV2 and TRBJ2-7, reads EPEVTQTPSHQVTQMGQEVILRCVPISNHLYFYWYRQILGQKVEFLVSFYNNEISEKSEIFDDQFSVERPDGSNFTLKIRSTKLEDSAMYFCASSEGSLQASYEQYFGPGTRLTVT.

This clonotype was seen more than once but under ten times. This chain connects TRBV7-9 to TRBJ2-1; 9 bases line up with TRBD1. This CDR3 has 17 amino acids. Germline-derived CDR1 and CDR2 are SEHNR and FQNEAQ (reference sequence). J was trimmed by 2 bases and V by 4 bases; bases with no gene match: 9. The CDR3 coding sequence is TGTGCCAGCAGCTCCACAGGGGGCGCAAACACCTACAATGAGCAGTTCTTC. Translation gives CASSSTGGANTYNEQFF.

This clonotype was observed a handful of times. CDR3 nucleotide sequence: TGCAGCGTCCTAAGGGGGACACTTTCCACCGGGGAGCTGTTTTTT. It yields the protein CSVLRGTLSTGELFF. The chain uses TRBV29-1 and TRBJ2-2; D is perhaps TRBD1 (6 bases). CDR1 SQVTM and CDR2 ANQGSEA come from the germline V gene. The CDR3 totals 15 residues. V dropped 6 bases and J dropped 4 bases, with 18 bases sitting between them.

The chain links TRBV3-1 to TRBJ2-3; a possible D gene is TRBD2 (6 bases). This CDR3 is 15 amino acids long. Germline-derived CDR1 and CDR2 are LGHDT and YNNKEL (reference sequence). Between the trimmed V and J ends, which lost 1 base and 8 bases, there was a span of 16 bases. CDR3 coding DNA: TGTGCCAGCAGCCAAGTTGCGGGGCCAGGGAGTACGCAGTATTTT. As protein: CASSQVAGPGSTQYF.

The chain couples TRBV6-1 to TRBJ2-1, with 8 bases lining up with TRBD2. After removal of 5 bases from V and 5 bases from J, the junction contained 11 bases not matched to a gene. This CDR3 comprises 16 residues. The germline V gene has CDR1 MNHNS and CDR2 SASEGT. DNA for the CDR3: TGTGCCAGCAGTCTGACCGGGACTAGGGCAGACAATGAGCAGTTCTTC. Translated: CASSLTGTRADNEQFF.

The chain recombines TRBV12-3 or TRBV12-4 with TRBJ2-3; D is undetermined. Trimming removed 3 bases at V and 1 base at J, with 8 bases between. This CDR3 comprises 14 residues. The CDR3 region has the DNA TGTGCCAGCAGTTTCTTGGACGGCACAGATACGCAGTATTTT. Protein sequence: CASSFLDGTDTQYF.

This clonotype was recorded a few times. J is TRBJ2-3 and V is TRBV25-1; the D is unclear. Trimming left V 6 bases short and J 6 bases short, with 16 bases between. Germline CDR1 reads MGHDK; CDR2 reads SYGVNS. The CDR3 totals 14 residues. This CDR3 reads CASSPGLGFDTQYF. The CDR3 region has the DNA TGTGCCAGCAGCCCCGGGCTCGGATTTGATACGCAGTATTTT. The entire variable domain, with the rest obtained from reference TRBV25-1 and TRBJ2-3, is as follows: EADIYQTPRYLVIGTGKKITLECSQTMGHDKMYWYQQDPGMELHLIHYSYGVNSTEKGDLSSESTVSRIRTEHFPLTLESARPSHTSQYLCASSPGLGFDTQYFGPGTRLTVL.

This clonotype has a handful of counts. J is TRBJ2-7 and V is TRBV5-8; 9 bases match TRBD2. The CDR3 totals 16 residues. The germline gives CDR1 SGHTS, CDR2 YDEGEE. V gave up 2 bases and J gave up 2 bases; unmatched junction bases: 8. CDR3 nucleotides: TGTGCCAGCAGCTTTGTGTCGTCTAGCGGGACCTACGAGCAGTACTTC. It is translated as CASSFVSSSGTYEQYF.

This clonotype was picked up a small number of times. The chain uses TRBV19 and TRBJ1-2, with D perhaps matching TRBD1 (6 bases). Per germline, CDR1 LNHDA and CDR2 SQIVND (reference sequence). V lost 6 bases and J 4 bases, leaving 15 bases between the germline ends. The CDR3 loop spans 14 amino acids. The CDR3 spells CASRTDSSIYGYTF. The DNA of the CDR3 is TGTGCCAGTAGGACGGACAGCTCTATCTATGGCTACACCTTC.

This sequence joins TRBV29-1 and TRBJ2-2; D is undetermined. V dropped 5 bases and J dropped 6 bases, with 7 bases sitting between them. CDR3 size: 11 residues. CDR1 SQVTM and CDR2 ANQGSEA come from the germline V gene. The CDR3 DNA reads TGCAGCGTTCGAGGTCCCGGGGAGCTGTTTTTT. Translation: CSVRGPGELFF.

In its sample, this clonotype was seen many times. The chain has TRBV7-6 and TRBJ1-6, with 10 bases lining up with TRBD1. CDR1 SGHVS and CDR2 FNYEAQ come from the germline V gene. J gave up 4 bases and V 1 base, and 4 bases lay outside the gene matches. This CDR3 contains 17 residues. The DNA of the CDR3 is TGTGCCAGCAGCTTAGTGGACAGGGGGTCGTATAATTCACCCCTCCACTTT. Its translation is CASSLVDRGSYNSPLHF.

This clonotype was seen a handful of times. This chain links TRBV20-1 with TRBJ2-3; possibly TRBD1 or TRBD2 for D (5 bases each). This CDR3 has 13 residues. The V end was cut by 5 bases, the J end by 6 bases, with 15 bases between. Germline V CDR1 and CDR2: DFQATT, SNEGSKA (reference sequence). CDR3 sequence reads: CSAHGALGDTQYF. The CDR3 nucleotides read TGCAGTGCTCACGGGGCCCTTGGCGATACGCAGTATTTT.

This clonotype came up a few times. The chain carries TRBV29-1 and TRBJ2-5, with 7 bases matching TRBD1. The V gene end was trimmed by 1 base and the J gene end by 5 bases; junction bases not matched to a gene: 13. The CDR3 sequence is 16 residues long. CDR1 and CDR2 (germline): SQVTM, ANQGSEA. CDR3 loop: CSVEARGGRGWETQYF. The DNA for the CDR3 is TGCAGCGTTGAAGCTCGCGGCGGCAGGGGGTGGGAGACCCAGTACTTC.